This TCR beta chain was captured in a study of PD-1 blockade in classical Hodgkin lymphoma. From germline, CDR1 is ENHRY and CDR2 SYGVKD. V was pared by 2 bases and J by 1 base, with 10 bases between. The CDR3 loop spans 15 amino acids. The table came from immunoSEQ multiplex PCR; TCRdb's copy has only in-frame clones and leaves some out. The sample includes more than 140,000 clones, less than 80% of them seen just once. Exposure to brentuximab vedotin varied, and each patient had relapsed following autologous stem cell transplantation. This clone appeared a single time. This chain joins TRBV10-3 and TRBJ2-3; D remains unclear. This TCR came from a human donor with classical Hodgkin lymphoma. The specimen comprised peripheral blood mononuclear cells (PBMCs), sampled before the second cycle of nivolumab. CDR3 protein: CAISELQGRTDTQYF. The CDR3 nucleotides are TGTGCCATCAGTGAGCTACAAGGCCGCACAGATACGCAGTATTTT.